The clone carrying this TCR beta chain was found a few times. The PCR employed 60 Vbeta primers together with 13 Jbeta primers. Some clones are missing from TCRdb's copy, which holds only in-frame ones; the method was immunoSEQ multiplex PCR. The sample lists over 150,000 clones; roughly three quarters were seen once. The sample originates from a study of cytomegalovirus exposure and HLA in healthy donors. V lost 1 base and J lost 8, with 17 bases in between. CDR1 and CDR2 (germline): MGHRA, YSYEKL. CDR3 size: 16 residues. The receptor was isolated from a male donor in good health and CMV-seropositive. The sequencing sample was made of PBMCs. The gene calls are TRBV4-1 and TRBJ1-4, with D possibly TRBD1 on 5 matching bases. DNA for the CDR3: TGCGCCAGCAGCCAAGGACGCCTGGACCCAGGGGAAAAACTGTTTTTT. Its protein product is CASSQGRLDPGEKLFF.